Detailed here is one T cell receptor (beta chain). Its antigen is as yet unknown. In the ophthalmopathy cohort, Clinical Activity Score was at least 3, NOSPECS grade at least 4, and duration under 3 months. Uncontrolled infections, other autoimmune diseases, pregnancy or lactation led to exclusion of patients. Using around 10 ml of fresh peripheral blood, PBMCs were prepared. This entry is derived from a study of T cells in Graves' hyperthyroidism and ophthalmopathy. Study-wide findings and caveats: Appearing also in blood were most of the thyroid clonotypes expanded above 0.001.

From RNA transcripts, TCR beta CDR3 regions were amplified. TCR CDR3 regions were first amplified by RT-PCR with HTBI primers. TCRdb re-called the multiplex PCR reads with MiXCR, one entry per CDR3 protein. The sample has approximately 690,000 distinct CDR3 sequences; about 14% are singletons. V was cut by 5 bases and J by 3 bases, with 23 bases left in between. Germline CDR1 reads SGHTS; CDR2 reads YDEGEE. The CDR3 contains 17 residues. This sequence originates from a woman in her fifties or sixties with Graves' ophthalmopathy. The gene calls are TRBV5-8 and TRBJ1-1; maybe TRBD1 (6 bases). The sample comprised blood. This CDR3 is CASRKGGKTFKDTEAFF. The CDR3 nucleotides are TGTGCCAGCAGGAAGGGGGGGAAAACCTTTAAGGACACTGAAGCTTTCTTT.